These T cell receptor beta chains were read from a single sample in a study of blood T cell repertoires in COVID-19. Assay used: immunoSEQ multiplex PCR; TCRdb lists only in-frame clones, some missing. The repertoire holds 200,000 or so clones, approximately 82% seen once, with around 14% in the top ten. The specimen was peripheral blood. These receptors were collected from a human donor in a cohort sampled during active COVID-19. The CDR3 runs from the conserved cysteine through the conserved F or W. A D gene is named only where the DNA matches it firmly. Part of the rows lack a size; the others show once, few, many or a class for expanded clones.

clone size: -
V gene: TRBV10-1
J gene: TRBJ1-1
D gene: -
CDR3 protein: CASRNLKRKTEAFF
CDR3 DNA: TGCGCCAGCAGAAATCTAAAAAGAAAGACTGAAGCTTTCTTT

clone size: -
V gene: TRBV13
J gene: TRBJ1-4
D gene: TRBD1
CDR3 protein: CASSSRVAGQGGEKLFF
CDR3 DNA: TGTGCCAGCAGCTCACGGGTTGCGGGACAGGGAGGTGAAAAACTGTTTTTT

clone size: once
V gene: TRBV5-4
J gene: TRBJ1-2
D gene: -
CDR3 protein: CASSVMLPGYGYTF
CDR3 DNA: TGTGCCAGCAGCGTGATGCTTCCGGGCTATGGCTACACCTTC

clone size: -
V gene: TRBV7-9
J gene: TRBJ1-4
D gene: -
CDR3 protein: CASSSGQVATNEKLFF
CDR3 DNA: TGTGCCAGCAGCTCCGGACAAGTCGCAACTAATGAAAAACTGTTTTTT

clone size: -
V gene: TRBV2
J gene: TRBJ2-5
D gene: TRBD1
CDR3 protein: CASSRQGMGYQETQYF
CDR3 DNA: TGTGCCAGCAGTCGACAGGGTATGGGGTACCAAGAGACCCAGTACTTC

clone size: -
V gene: TRBV7-9
J gene: TRBJ1-2
D gene: TRBD1
CDR3 protein: CASSPQTGGDYGYTF
CDR3 DNA: TGTGCCAGCAGCCCCCAGACAGGGGGCGACTATGGCTACACCTTC

clone size: -
V gene: TRBV19
J gene: TRBJ2-2
D gene: TRBD1
CDR3 protein: CASSTDRVSFVGELFF
CDR3 DNA: TGTGCCAGTAGTACAGACAGGGTTTCGTTCGTCGGGGAGCTGTTTTTT

clone size: -
V gene: TRBV7-9
J gene: TRBJ2-1
D gene: TRBD2
CDR3 protein: CASSPRGGRAPLNEQFF
CDR3 DNA: TGTGCCAGCAGCCCTAGGGGCGGGAGGGCTCCCTTAAATGAGCAGTTCTTC

clone size: -
V gene: TRBV5-6
J gene: TRBJ2-5
D gene: -
CDR3 protein: CASSRGHSGGETQYF
CDR3 DNA: TGTGCCAGCAGCAGGGGACATTCGGGGGGAGAGACCCAGTACTTC

clone size: -
V gene: TRBV7-9
J gene: TRBJ2-2
D gene: TRBD2
CDR3 protein: CASSNSFTGTSGKDTGELFF
CDR3 DNA: TGTGCCAGCAGCAACAGCTTTACCGGGACTAGCGGGAAGGACACCGGGGAGCTGTTTTTT

clone size: -
V gene: TRBV30
J gene: TRBJ2-7
D gene: TRBD2
CDR3 protein: CACASGTYEQYF
CDR3 DNA: TGTGCCTGCGCGAGCGGGACTTACGAGCAGTACTTC

clone size: -
V gene: TRBV10-3
J gene: TRBJ2-3
D gene: TRBD1
CDR3 protein: CAISEPGQGIDTQYF
CDR3 DNA: TGTGCCATCAGCGAACCGGGACAGGGAATAGATACGCAGTATTTT

clone size: once
V gene: TRBV5-4
J gene: TRBJ2-2
D gene: TRBD1
CDR3 protein: CASNRQGAGELFF
CDR3 DNA: TGTGCCAGCAACCGACAGGGGGCAGGGGAGCTGTTTTTT

clone size: -
V gene: TRBV3-1/TRBV3-2
J gene: TRBJ2-7
D gene: TRBD2
CDR3 protein: CASSHYSRTRRDEQYF
CDR3 DNA: TGTGCCAGCAGCCATTACTCGAGGACTAGACGTGACGAGCAGTACTTC

clone size: -
V gene: TRBV7-9
J gene: TRBJ2-7
D gene: -
CDR3 protein: CASSLTGSSYEQYF
CDR3 DNA: TGTGCCAGCAGCTTAACAGGATCGTCCTACGAGCAGTACTTC

clone size: -
V gene: TRBV5-1
J gene: TRBJ1-1
D gene: TRBD1
CDR3 protein: CASGLTGGHTEAFF
CDR3 DNA: TGCGCCAGCGGCCTGACAGGGGGCCACACTGAAGCTTTCTTT

clone size: -
V gene: TRBV3-1/TRBV3-2
J gene: TRBJ2-2
D gene: TRBD2
CDR3 protein: CASSRTSGGGGELFF
CDR3 DNA: TGTGCCAGCAGCCGGACTAGCGGTGGGGGCGGGGAGCTGTTTTTT

clone size: -
V gene: TRBV11-1
J gene: TRBJ1-2
D gene: TRBD1
CDR3 protein: CASRDRGSGSGYTF
CDR3 DNA: TGTGCCAGCAGAGACAGGGGAAGTGGCTCTGGCTACACCTTC